This TCR beta chain is from a study of T cell responses to AZD1222 COVID-19 vaccine. The protocol was immunoSEQ multiplex PCR, while the TCRdb copy is restricted to in-frame clones and leaves out a portion. The data contain 120,000 or so clones, 89% of them singletons. Germline loops: CDR1 SGHNT, CDR2 YYREEE (reference sequence). The CDR3 runs to 15 residues. Germline trimming cut 4 bases from V and 7 bases from J; bases unmatched to any gene: 8. The source is an adult in good health. The chain couples TRBV5-4 to TRBJ2-7, with TRBD2 identical over 13 bases. The specimen comprised peripheral blood, sampled on day 0 of AZD1222 vaccination. The CDR3 spells CASSTSGLAGREQYF. CDR3 nucleotide sequence: TGTGCCAGCAGCACTTCGGGACTAGCGGGGAGAGAGCAGTACTTC.